This T cell receptor beta chain was sequenced in a study of control samples from healthy donors and cancer patients. TCRdb keeps only in-frame clones here, not all; method: immunoSEQ multiplex PCR. Of 250,000 to 300,000 clones in the sample, over 70% were seen once. The CDR3 consists of 17 residues. Trimming removed 6 bases from V and 0 bases from J, with 19 bases in between. The germline CDR1 and CDR2 sequences are MGHRA and YSYEKL. Sequenced input: PBMCs. The receptor was isolated from a woman aged 55-70 years with lung cancer. The chain combines TRBV4-1 with TRBJ2-3; possible D gene TRBD2, 7 bases. The CDR3 DNA follows: TGCGCCAGCAGTCAGCGGGATACAAGGGGGAGCACAGATACGCAGTATTTT. Translated: CASSQRDTRGSTDTQYF.